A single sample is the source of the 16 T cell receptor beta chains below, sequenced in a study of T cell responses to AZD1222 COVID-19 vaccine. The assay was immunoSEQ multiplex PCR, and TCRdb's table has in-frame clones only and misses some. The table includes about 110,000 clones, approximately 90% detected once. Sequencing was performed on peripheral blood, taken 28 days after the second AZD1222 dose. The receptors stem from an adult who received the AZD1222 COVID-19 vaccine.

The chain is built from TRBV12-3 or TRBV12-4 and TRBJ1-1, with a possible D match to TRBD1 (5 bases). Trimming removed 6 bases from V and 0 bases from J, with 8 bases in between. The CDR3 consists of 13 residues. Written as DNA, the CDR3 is TGTGCCAGCAGGAGGGACCTGAACACTGAAGCTTTCTTT. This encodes CASRRDLNTEAFF.

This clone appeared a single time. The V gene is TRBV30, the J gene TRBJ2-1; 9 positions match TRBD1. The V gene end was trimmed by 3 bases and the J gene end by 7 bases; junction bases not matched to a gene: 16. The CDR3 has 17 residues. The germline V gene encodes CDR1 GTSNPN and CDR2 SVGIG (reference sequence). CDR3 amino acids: CAWSPKYRGLTRNEQFF. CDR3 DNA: TGTGCCTGGAGCCCCAAATACAGGGGGCTAACCAGAAATGAGCAGTTCTTC. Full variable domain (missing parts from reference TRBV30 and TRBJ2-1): SQTIHQWPATLVQPVGSPLSLECTVEGTSNPNLYWYRQAAGRGLQLLFYSVGIGQISSEVPQNLSASRPQDRQFILSSKKLLLSDSGFYLCAWSPKYRGLTRNEQFFGPGTRLTVL.

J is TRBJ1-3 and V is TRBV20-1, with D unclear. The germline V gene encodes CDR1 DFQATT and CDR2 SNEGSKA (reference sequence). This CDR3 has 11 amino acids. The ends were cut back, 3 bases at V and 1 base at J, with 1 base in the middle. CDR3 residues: CSASSGNTIYF. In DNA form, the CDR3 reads TGCAGTGCTAGTTCTGGAAACACCATATATTTT.

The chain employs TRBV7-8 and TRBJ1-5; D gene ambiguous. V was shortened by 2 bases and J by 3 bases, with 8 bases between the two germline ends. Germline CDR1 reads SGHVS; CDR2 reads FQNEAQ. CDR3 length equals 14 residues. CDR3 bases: TGTGCCAGCAGCTTACACCAATCCAATCAGCCCCAGCATTTT. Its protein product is CASSLHQSNQPQHF.

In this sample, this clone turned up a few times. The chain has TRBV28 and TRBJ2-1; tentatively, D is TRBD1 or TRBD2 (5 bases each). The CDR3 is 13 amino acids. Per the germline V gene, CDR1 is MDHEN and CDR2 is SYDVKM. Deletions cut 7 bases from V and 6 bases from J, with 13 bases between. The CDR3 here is CASTGALRNEQFF. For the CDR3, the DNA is TGTGCCAGCACCGGGGCCCTCCGCAATGAGCAGTTCTTC.

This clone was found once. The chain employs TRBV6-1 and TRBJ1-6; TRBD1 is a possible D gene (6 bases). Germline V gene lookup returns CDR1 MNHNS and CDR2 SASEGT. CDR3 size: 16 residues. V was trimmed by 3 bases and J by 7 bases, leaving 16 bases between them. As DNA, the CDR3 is TGTGCCAGCAGTGAGTCGCCAGGGGTAGGGAATTCACCCCTCCACTTT. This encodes CASSESPGVGNSPLHF.

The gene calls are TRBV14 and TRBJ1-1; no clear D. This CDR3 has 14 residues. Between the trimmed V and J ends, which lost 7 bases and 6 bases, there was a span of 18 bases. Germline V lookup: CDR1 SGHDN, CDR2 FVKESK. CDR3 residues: CASKRSVGSAEAFF. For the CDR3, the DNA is TGTGCCAGCAAAAGATCTGTGGGGAGCGCTGAAGCTTTCTTT.

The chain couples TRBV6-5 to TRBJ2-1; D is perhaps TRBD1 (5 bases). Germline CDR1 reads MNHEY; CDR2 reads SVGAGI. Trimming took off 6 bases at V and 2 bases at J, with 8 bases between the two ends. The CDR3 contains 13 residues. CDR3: CASSRVTYNEQFF. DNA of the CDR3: TGTGCCAGCAGCAGGGTCACCTACAATGAGCAGTTCTTC.

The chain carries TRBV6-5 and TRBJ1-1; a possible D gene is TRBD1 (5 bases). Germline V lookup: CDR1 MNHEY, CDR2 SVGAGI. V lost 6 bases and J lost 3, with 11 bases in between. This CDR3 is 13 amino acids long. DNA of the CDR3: TGTGCCAGCAGCGTAAGGGGTCACACTGAAGCTTTCTTT. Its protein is CASSVRGHTEAFF.

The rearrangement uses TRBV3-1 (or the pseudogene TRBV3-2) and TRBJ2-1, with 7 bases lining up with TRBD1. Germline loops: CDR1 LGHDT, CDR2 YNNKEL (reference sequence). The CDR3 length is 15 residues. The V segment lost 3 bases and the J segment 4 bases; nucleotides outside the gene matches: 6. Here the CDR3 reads CASSHGRQGYNEQFF. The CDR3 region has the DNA TGTGCCAGCAGCCACGGAAGACAGGGATACAATGAGCAGTTCTTC.

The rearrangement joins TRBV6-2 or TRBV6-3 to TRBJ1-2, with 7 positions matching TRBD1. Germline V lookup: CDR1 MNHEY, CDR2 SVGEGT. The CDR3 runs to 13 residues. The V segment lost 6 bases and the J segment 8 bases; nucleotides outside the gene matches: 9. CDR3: CASSPGPGGGYTF. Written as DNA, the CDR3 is TGTGCCAGCAGCCCCGGACCAGGGGGAGGCTACACCTTC.

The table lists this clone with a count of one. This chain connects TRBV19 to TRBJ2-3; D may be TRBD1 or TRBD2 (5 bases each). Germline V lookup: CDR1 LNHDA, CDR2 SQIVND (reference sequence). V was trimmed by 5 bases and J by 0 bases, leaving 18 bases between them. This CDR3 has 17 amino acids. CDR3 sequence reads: CASSRSGTTSSTDTQYF. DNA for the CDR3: TGTGCCAGTAGTCGGTCGGGGACCACCTCTAGCACAGATACGCAGTATTTT.

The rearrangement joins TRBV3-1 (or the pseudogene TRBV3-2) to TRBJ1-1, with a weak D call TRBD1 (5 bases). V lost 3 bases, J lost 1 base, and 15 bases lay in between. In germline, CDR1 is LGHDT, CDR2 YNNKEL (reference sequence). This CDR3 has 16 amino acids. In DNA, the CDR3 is TGTGCCAGCAGCCAGATTCCGGGACGGTCGAACACTGAAGCTTTCTTT. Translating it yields CASSQIPGRSNTEAFF.

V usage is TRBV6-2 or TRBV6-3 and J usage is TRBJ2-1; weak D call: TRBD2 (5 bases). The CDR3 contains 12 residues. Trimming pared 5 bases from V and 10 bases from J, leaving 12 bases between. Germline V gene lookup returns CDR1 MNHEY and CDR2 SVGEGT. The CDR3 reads CASSPWTGEQFF. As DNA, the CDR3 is TGTGCCAGCAGTCCCTGGACTGGCGAGCAGTTCTTC.

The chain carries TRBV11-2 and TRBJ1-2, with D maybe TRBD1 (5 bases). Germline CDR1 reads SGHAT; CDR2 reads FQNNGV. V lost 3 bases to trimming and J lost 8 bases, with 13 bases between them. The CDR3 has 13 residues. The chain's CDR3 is CASSFTGSRGYTF. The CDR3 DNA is TGTGCCAGCAGCTTTACAGGTTCTAGGGGCTACACCTTC.

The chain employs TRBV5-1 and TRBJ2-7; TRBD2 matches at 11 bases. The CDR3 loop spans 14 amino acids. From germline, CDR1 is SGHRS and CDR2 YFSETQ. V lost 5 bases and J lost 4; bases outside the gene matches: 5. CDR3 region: CASRGLAGGYEQYF. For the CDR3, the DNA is TGCGCCAGCAGAGGTCTAGCGGGGGGTTACGAGCAGTACTTC.